These T cell receptor beta chains were read from a single sample in a study of blood T cell repertoires in COVID-19. The assay was immunoSEQ multiplex PCR, and TCRdb's table has in-frame clones only and misses some. The data show about 220,000 clones, around 90% seen once. Sequenced material: PBMCs or T cells enriched from blood (not recorded which). These receptors all come from a woman aged 45 to 65 with acute COVID-19. The CDR3 runs from the conserved cysteine through the conserved F or W. Fields, in order: J gene, D gene, clone size, V gene, CDR3 protein, CDR3 DNA. D genes are given only for firm matches. Clone size, where shown, is once, few, many, or a class for clones that have expanded.

TRBJ2-1	TRBD2	NA	TRBV27	CASSRGYTSGRAEQFF	TGTGCCAGCAGCCGAGGTTATACTAGCGGGAGGGCTGAGCAGTTCTTC
TRBJ1-1	NA	NA	TRBV27	CASRGGTGRADTEAFF	TGTGCCAGCAGAGGGGGGACGGGGAGGGCCGACACTGAAGCTTTCTTT
TRBJ2-3	NA	NA	TRBV7-8	CASSLRGLDTDTQYF	TGTGCCAGCAGCTTAAGGGGACTCGACACAGATACGCAGTATTTT
TRBJ1-2	NA	NA	TRBV12-3/TRBV12-4	CASSLVQAARNTF	TGTGCCAGCAGTTTAGTACAGGCTGCCCGAAACACCTTC
TRBJ1-5	NA	NA	TRBV10-1	CASSGGRQPQHF	TGCGCCAGCAGTGGGGGGAGGCAGCCCCAGCATTTT
TRBJ2-1	TRBD2	NA	TRBV6-5	CASSWGSGVGYNEQFF	TGTGCCAGCAGTTGGGGCAGCGGGGTAGGGTACAATGAGCAGTTCTTC
TRBJ2-1	TRBD2	NA	TRBV25-1	CASSPLAGDYNEQFF	TGTGCCAGCAGTCCTCTAGCGGGAGACTACAATGAGCAGTTCTTC
TRBJ1-4	NA	NA	TRBV6-5	CASSYDGRTNEKLFF	TGTGCCAGCAGTTACGATGGGAGGACTAATGAAAAACTGTTTTTT
TRBJ1-1	TRBD1	NA	TRBV7-8	CASSPRDRVWTEAFF	TGTGCCAGCAGCCCCCGGGACAGGGTTTGGACTGAAGCTTTCTTT
TRBJ1-3	TRBD1	NA	TRBV4-3	CASSLAGTGGNTIYF	TGCGCCAGCAGCCTGGCCGGGACAGGGGGAAACACCATATATTTT
TRBJ1-1	TRBD1	NA	TRBV5-6	CASSLDRGNLNTEAFF	TGTGCCAGCAGCTTGGACAGGGGGAACTTGAACACTGAAGCTTTCTTT
TRBJ2-2	NA	NA	TRBV4-3	CASSQVYRQTNTGELFF	TGCGCCAGCAGCCAAGTCTACCGACAGACGAACACCGGGGAGCTGTTTTTT
TRBJ1-1	NA	NA	TRBV4-3	CASRPSAGLETEAFF	TGCGCCAGCAGACCTTCAGCAGGGCTCGAAACTGAAGCTTTCTTT
TRBJ1-5	TRBD1	NA	TRBV7-2	CASSSRGQSNQPQHF	TGTGCCAGCAGCTCCAGGGGGCAGAGCAATCAGCCCCAGCATTTT
TRBJ2-7	TRBD1	NA	TRBV14	CASSQLGTGIAYEQYF	TGTGCCAGCAGCCAACTCGGGACAGGGATCGCCTACGAGCAGTACTTC
TRBJ1-3	NA	NA	TRBV4-1	CASSQTVSSGNTIYF	TGCGCCAGCAGCCAAACGGTGAGCTCTGGAAACACCATATATTTT
TRBJ1-2	NA	NA	TRBV6-5	CASSYSRGGYGYTF	TGTGCCAGCAGTTACTCAAGGGGCGGCTATGGCTACACCTTC
TRBJ1-3	NA	once	TRBV4-3	CASSQVLQNSGNTIYF	TGCGCCAGCAGCCAAGTCCTACAGAACTCTGGAAACACCATATATTTT
TRBJ1-2	NA	once	TRBV6-6	CASSYSGLGGGYTF	TGTGCCAGCAGTTACTCGGGACTGGGAGGTGGCTACACCTTC
TRBJ2-1	NA	NA	TRBV6-2/TRBV6-3	CASSYPQRSVRNEQFF	TGTGCCAGCAGTTACCCCCAGCGATCGGTGAGGAATGAGCAGTTCTTC
TRBJ2-5	TRBD2	NA	TRBV7-2	CASSLTWTSGRQETQYF	TGTGCCAGCAGCTTAACATGGACTAGCGGGAGACAGGAGACCCAGTACTTC
TRBJ2-7	TRBD1	NA	TRBV28	CASSSFGTGGYEQYF	TGTGCCAGCAGCTCGTTCGGGACAGGGGGCTACGAGCAGTACTTC
TRBJ1-4	NA	NA	TRBV30	CAWSDGDRELFF	TGTGCCTGGAGTGACGGGGATCGGGAACTGTTTTTT
TRBJ1-3	NA	NA	TRBV5-5	CASGLVRGNTIYF	TGTGCCAGCGGACTTGTCCGTGGTAACACCATATATTTT
TRBJ2-2	NA	NA	TRBV27	CATLGRNTGELFF	TGTGCCACCTTAGGGAGAAACACCGGGGAGCTGTTTTTT